The 20 T cell receptor beta chains in this list originate from one sample, sequenced in a study of blood T cell repertoires in COVID-19. TCRdb's table, derived via immunoSEQ multiplex PCR, lists solely in-frame clones and lacks some. The sample has nearly 110,000 clones; roughly 90% are singletons. The material sequenced was peripheral blood. The origin of the receptors is a man aged 40-49 years with active or convalescent COVID-19.

This rearrangement joins TRBV28 to TRBJ2-3; no clear D gene. Trimming took 6 bases from V and 5 from J, leaving 12 bases between them. Germline assignment: CDR1 MDHEN and CDR2 SYDVKM. This CDR3 comprises 13 residues. CDR3 residues: CASRPFSGDTQYF. The CDR3 DNA sequence: TGTGCCAGCAGACCCTTCTCAGGAGATACGCAGTATTTT.

The V gene is TRBV11-2, the J gene TRBJ2-7; the D gene is possibly TRBD1 (6 bases). CDR1 is SGHAT and CDR2 is FQNNGV in the germline V gene. This CDR3 contains 14 residues. V was pared by 2 bases and J by 2 bases, with 10 bases between. The CDR3 DNA follows: TGTGCCAGCAGCTTACTTCGACAGGCCTACGAGCAGTACTTC. This encodes CASSLLRQAYEQYF.

The rearrangement uses TRBV12-5 and TRBJ2-2, with 8 bases lining up with TRBD2. Per germline, CDR1 LGHNT and CDR2 FRNRAP. The CDR3 extends over 15 amino acids. V lost 6 bases to trimming and J lost 5 bases; unmatched junction nucleotides: 8. CDR3 in amino acids: CASGESGSGTGELFF. In DNA, the CDR3 is TGTGCTAGTGGAGAAAGCGGGAGTGGGACCGGGGAGCTGTTTTTT.

This clone showed up just once. The gene calls are TRBV12-5 and TRBJ1-1; D not resolved. Trimming removed 3 bases from V and 1 base from J, with 6 bases in between. The CDR3 has 13 residues. Germline CDR1 is LGHNT and CDR2 is FRNRAP. CDR3 sequence: CASGFSGNTEAFF. As DNA, the CDR3 is TGTGCTAGTGGTTTTAGTGGGAACACTGAAGCTTTCTTT.

The genes are TRBV28 and TRBJ2-3; maybe TRBD2 (5 bases). This CDR3 is 15 amino acids long. V was clipped by 4 bases and J by 0 bases, with 11 bases between them. Per germline, CDR1 MDHEN and CDR2 SYDVKM. CDR3 DNA sequence: TGTGCCAGCAGTTGGGGAGCTGACAGCACAGATACGCAGTATTTT. Its protein product is CASSWGADSTDTQYF. Based on the CDR3 plus reference TRBV28 and TRBJ2-3, the full variable domain is DVKVTQSSRYLVKRTGEKVFLECVQDMDHENMFWYRQDPGLGLRLIYFSYDVKMKEKGDIPEGYSVSREKKERFSLILESASTNQTSMYLCASSWGADSTDTQYFGPGTRLTVL.

The CDR3 sequence: CAWLTDRPNTEAFF. The CDR3 DNA reads TGTGCCTGGCTTACCGACAGACCTAACACTGAAGCTTTCTTT. The chain links TRBV30 to TRBJ1-1, with D possibly TRBD1 on 5 matching bases. Germline V lookup: CDR1 GTSNPN, CDR2 SVGIG (reference sequence). V lost 5 bases and J 2 bases, leaving 15 bases between the germline ends. The CDR3 loop spans 14 amino acids. Using reference TRBV30 and TRBJ1-1 for the parts outside the CDR3, the full variable domain is SQTIHQWPATLVQPVGSPLSLECTVEGTSNPNLYWYRQAAGRGLQLLFYSVGIGQISSEVPQNLSASRPQDRQFILSSKKLLLSDSGFYLCAWLTDRPNTEAFFGQGTRLTVV.

This sequence joins TRBV5-1 and TRBJ1-1; perhaps TRBD1 as D (6 bases). The germline V and J ends were trimmed by 7 bases and 5 bases, with 15 bases remaining between them. This CDR3 has 13 amino acids. The germline CDR1 and CDR2 sequences are SGHRS and YFSETQ. CDR3 sequence reads: CASFDNRETEAFF. CDR3 nucleotides: TGCGCCAGCTTCGACAACAGGGAAACTGAAGCTTTCTTT.

V gene TRBV6-2 or TRBV6-3 combines with J gene TRBJ2-5; 13 bases are a match to TRBD2. The CDR3 totals 16 residues. V dropped 6 bases and J dropped 5; count of bases not matched to a gene: 9. In germline, CDR1 is MNHEY, CDR2 SVGEGT. CDR3 sequence: CASSLGLAGVFETQYF. The CDR3 nucleotides are TGTGCCAGCAGCCTCGGACTAGCGGGAGTATTCGAGACCCAGTACTTC.

The chain joins TRBV19 to TRBJ1-2; 7 nucleotides line up with TRBD1. The CDR3 extends over 14 amino acids. Germline CDR1 reads LNHDA; CDR2 reads SQIVND (reference sequence). V trimming: 4 bases; J trimming: 8 bases; junction bases outside the gene matches: 10. CDR3 bases: TGTGCCAGTAGTAGAGAGACAGGGTGGTACGGCTACACCTTC. Translating gives CASSRETGWYGYTF.

The chain couples TRBV7-9 to TRBJ1-1, with D perhaps matching TRBD1 (5 bases). Germline CDR1 SEHNR, CDR2 FQNEAQ (reference sequence). The V gene lost 4 bases and the J gene lost 6 bases, with 12 bases spanning the gap. The CDR3 is made up of 13 amino acids. This CDR3 is CASSSLGTPEAFF. CDR3 sequence (DNA): TGTGCCAGCAGCTCTCTGGGGACTCCTGAAGCTTTCTTT.

The chain carries TRBV7-2 and TRBJ2-7, with 11 bases lining up with TRBD1. Looked up from germline, CDR1 is SGHTA and CDR2 is FQGNSA. The V segment lost 8 bases and the J segment 9 bases; nucleotides outside the gene matches: 9. The CDR3 extends over 13 amino acids. The CDR3 reads CASGGQGALGQYF. The CDR3 region has the DNA TGTGCCAGCGGCGGACAGGGGGCATTGGGGCAGTACTTC.

The chain joins TRBV18 to TRBJ2-1, with D perhaps matching TRBD1 (5 bases). Per the germline V gene, CDR1 is KGHSH and CDR2 is LQKENI. Trimming removed 0 bases from V and 8 bases from J, with 17 bases in between. The CDR3 length is 16 residues. The CDR3 reads CASSPPKGLRGDEQFF. The CDR3 region has the DNA TGTGCCAGCTCACCACCGAAGGGGTTAAGGGGCGATGAGCAGTTCTTC.

The chain links TRBV19 to TRBJ1-5, with D possibly being TRBD1 (6 bases). The V gene lost 4 bases and the J gene lost 7 bases, with 11 bases spanning the gap. This CDR3 has 13 amino acids. Germline V CDR1 and CDR2: LNHDA, SQIVND (reference sequence). The CDR3 here is CASSRTVKQPQHF. As DNA, the CDR3 is TGTGCCAGTAGTAGGACAGTAAAGCAGCCCCAGCATTTT.

The CDR3 sequence is CSAKGLYEQYF. CDR3 sequence (DNA): TGCAGTGCTAAGGGGCTCTACGAGCAGTACTTC. This sequence joins TRBV20-1 and TRBJ2-7; D may be TRBD1 (5 bases). This CDR3 comprises 11 residues. Germline V CDR1 and CDR2: DFQATT, SNEGSKA (reference sequence). The V end lost 4 bases, the J end lost 3 bases, and 7 bases lay between the germline ends.

This chain uses TRBV27 with TRBJ1-4, with D perhaps TRBD1 (5 bases). The CDR3 totals 14 residues. V was cut by 3 bases and J by 7 bases, with 12 bases left in between. CDR1 and CDR2 (germline): MNHEY, SMNVEV (reference sequence). In DNA form, the CDR3 reads TGTGCCAGCAGTTTCGGGGGTGGGAGTGAAAAACTGTTTTTT. This encodes CASSFGGGSEKLFF.

J is TRBJ2-3 and V is TRBV14, with TRBD1 matching 8 bases. The CDR3 length is 16 residues. The J segment lost 3 bases and the V segment lost 4 bases, leaving 9 bases of the junction unmatched. The germline V gene encodes CDR1 SGHDN and CDR2 FVKESK. The CDR3 here is CASSPSDRVGTDTQYF. CDR3 coding DNA: TGTGCCAGCAGCCCTTCGGACAGGGTGGGAACAGATACGCAGTATTTT.

The V and J genes are TRBV10-3 and TRBJ1-6, with 7 bases identical to TRBD1. Germline V lookup: CDR1 ENHRY, CDR2 SYGVKD. The CDR3 has 14 amino acids. V shed 2 bases, J shed 9 bases, and the junction held 4 bases outside the gene matches. CDR3 sequence: CAISEDRVASPLHF. The CDR3 DNA reads TGTGCCATCAGTGAGGACAGGGTGGCTTCACCCCTCCACTTT.

This sequence joins TRBV28 and TRBJ1-2; D call uncertain. V was clipped by 7 bases and J by 3 bases, with 6 bases between them. CDR1 MDHEN and CDR2 SYDVKM come from the germline V gene. This CDR3 has 11 amino acids. The CDR3 DNA sequence: TGTGCCAGCACTAGGTACTATGGCTACACCTTC. Its protein is CASTRYYGYTF.

The rearrangement links TRBV9 to TRBJ2-1; D is uncertain. With 4 bases removed from V and 2 bases from J, the gap between germline ends came to 19 bases. Per germline, CDR1 SGDLS and CDR2 YYNGEE. The CDR3 is 17 residues long. The chain's CDR3 is CASSPTPYSLPYNEQFF. The CDR3, as DNA: TGTGCCAGCAGCCCCACCCCCTACAGCCTACCCTACAATGAGCAGTTCTTC.

This clone was detected once. The rearrangement joins TRBV19 to TRBJ2-1; TRBD1 agrees at 7 bases. The germline V gene encodes CDR1 LNHDA and CDR2 SQIVND (reference sequence). This CDR3 has 15 residues. The V gene end was trimmed by 5 bases and the J gene end by 3 bases; junction bases not matched to a gene: 7. The CDR3, as DNA: TGTGCCAGTAGTCCACAGGGGAGTAGCTACAATGAGCAGTTCTTC. Its protein product is CASSPQGSSYNEQFF. Combining the CDR3 with reference TRBV19 and TRBJ2-1 gives the whole variable domain DGGITQSPKYLFRKEGQNVTLSCEQNLNHDAMYWYRQDPGQGLRLIYYSQIVNDFQKGDIAEGYSVSREKKESFPLTVTSAQKNPTAFYLCASSPQGSSYNEQFFGPGTRLTVL.